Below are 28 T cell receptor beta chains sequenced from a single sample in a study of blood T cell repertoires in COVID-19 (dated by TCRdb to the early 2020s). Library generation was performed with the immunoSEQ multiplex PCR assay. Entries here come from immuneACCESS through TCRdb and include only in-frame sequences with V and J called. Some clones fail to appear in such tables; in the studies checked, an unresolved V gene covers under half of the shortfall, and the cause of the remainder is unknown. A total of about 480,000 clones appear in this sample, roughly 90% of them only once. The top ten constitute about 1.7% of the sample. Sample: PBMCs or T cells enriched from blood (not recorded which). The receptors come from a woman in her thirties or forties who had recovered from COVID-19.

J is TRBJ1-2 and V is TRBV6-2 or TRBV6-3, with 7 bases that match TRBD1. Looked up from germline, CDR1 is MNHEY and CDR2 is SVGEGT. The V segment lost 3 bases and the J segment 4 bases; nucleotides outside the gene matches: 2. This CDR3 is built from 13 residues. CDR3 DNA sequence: TGTGCCAGCAGTTATTCAGGGGGCTATGGCTACACCTTC. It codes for CASSYSGGYGYTF.

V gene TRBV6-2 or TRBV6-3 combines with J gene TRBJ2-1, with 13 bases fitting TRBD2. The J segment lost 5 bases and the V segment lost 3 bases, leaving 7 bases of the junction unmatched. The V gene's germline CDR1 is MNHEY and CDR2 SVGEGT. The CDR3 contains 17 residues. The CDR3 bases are TGTGCCAGCAGTTATAATCAGGGACTAGCGGGAAACAATGAGCAGTTCTTC. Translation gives CASSYNQGLAGNNEQFF.

Written as DNA, the CDR3 is TGTGCCAGCAGCTTTTCCGTGGTCGAGAGCAATCAGCCCCAGCATTTT. Encoded protein: CASSFSVVESNQPQHF. The gene calls are TRBV7-2 and TRBJ1-5; D gene unclear. This CDR3 has 16 residues. Germline V gene sequence: CDR1 SGHTA, CDR2 FQGNSA. Trimming removed 3 bases from V and 1 base from J, with 13 bases in between. The entire variable domain, with the rest obtained from reference TRBV7-2 and TRBJ1-5, is as follows: GAGVSQSPSNKVTEKGKDVELRCDPISGHTALYWYRQSLGQGLEFLIYFQGNSAPDKSGLPSDRFSAERTGGSVSTLTIQRTQQEDSAVYLCASSFSVVESNQPQHFGDGTRLSIL.

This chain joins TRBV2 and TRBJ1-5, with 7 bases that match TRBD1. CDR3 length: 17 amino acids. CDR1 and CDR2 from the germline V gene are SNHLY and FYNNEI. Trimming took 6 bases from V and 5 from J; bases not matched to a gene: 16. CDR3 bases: TGTGCCAGCAGCCCTGGGACGGGGGACAGCGTGTATCAGCCCCAGCATTTT. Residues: CASSPGTGDSVYQPQHF.

The CDR3 DNA follows: TGCGCCAGCAGCCAGAGCGAGGAGGCCGGGGAGCTGTTTTTT. Amino acid sequence: CASSQSEEAGELFF. The chain links TRBV4-3 to TRBJ2-2; TRBD2 is a possible D gene (5 bases). This CDR3 region has 14 residues. Germline CDR1 LGHNA, CDR2 YSLEER. Trimming took off 3 bases at V and 6 bases at J, with 11 bases between the two ends.

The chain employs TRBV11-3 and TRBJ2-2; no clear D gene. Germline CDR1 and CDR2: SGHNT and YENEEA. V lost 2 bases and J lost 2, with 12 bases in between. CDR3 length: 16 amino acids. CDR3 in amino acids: CASSLRLTTNTGELFF. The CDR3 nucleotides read TGTGCCAGCAGCTTAAGACTCACAACTAACACCGGGGAGCTGTTTTTT.

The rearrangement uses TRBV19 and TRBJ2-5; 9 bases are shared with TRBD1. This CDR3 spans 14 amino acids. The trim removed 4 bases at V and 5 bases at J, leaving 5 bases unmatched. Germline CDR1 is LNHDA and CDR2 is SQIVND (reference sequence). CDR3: CASSTDRGGETQYF. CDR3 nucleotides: TGTGCCAGTAGTACGGACAGGGGAGGCGAGACCCAGTACTTC.

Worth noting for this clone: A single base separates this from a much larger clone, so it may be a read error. Here the CDR3 DNA reads TGTGCCAGCAGCCCGGGACAGGGGAACACTGAAGCTTTCTTT. It translates to CASSPGQGNTEAFF. The chain carries TRBV5-4 and TRBJ1-1; TRBD1 aligns across 9 bases. CDR1 and CDR2 from the germline V gene are SGHNT and YYREEE (reference sequence). V was pared by 4 bases and J by 1 base, with 2 bases of the junction left unmatched. CDR3 size: 14 residues.

This CDR3 is CASSLYGTGDPQHF. DNA of the CDR3: TGTGCCAGCAGCTTGTATGGGACAGGGGATCCCCAGCATTTT. The V gene is TRBV5-6, the J gene TRBJ1-5; TRBD1 matches at 10 bases. The length of the CDR3 is 14 residues. The junction had 5 bases not matched to a gene; V was cut back by 1 base and J by 10 bases. The V gene's germline CDR1 is SGHDT and CDR2 YYEEEE.

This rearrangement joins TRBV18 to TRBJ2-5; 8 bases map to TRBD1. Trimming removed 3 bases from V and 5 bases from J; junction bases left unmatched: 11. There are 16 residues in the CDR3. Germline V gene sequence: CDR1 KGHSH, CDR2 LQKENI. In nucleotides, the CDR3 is TGTGCCAGCTCACCTACTGCAGGGGGCCCCGGGGAGACCCAGTACTTC. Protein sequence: CASSPTAGGPGETQYF.

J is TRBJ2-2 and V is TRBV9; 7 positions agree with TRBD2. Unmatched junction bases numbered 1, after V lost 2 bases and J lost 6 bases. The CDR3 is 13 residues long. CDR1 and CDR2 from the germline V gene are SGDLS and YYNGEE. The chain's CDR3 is CASSVSGAGELFF. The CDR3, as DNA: TGTGCCAGCAGCGTCAGCGGGGCCGGGGAGCTGTTTTTT.

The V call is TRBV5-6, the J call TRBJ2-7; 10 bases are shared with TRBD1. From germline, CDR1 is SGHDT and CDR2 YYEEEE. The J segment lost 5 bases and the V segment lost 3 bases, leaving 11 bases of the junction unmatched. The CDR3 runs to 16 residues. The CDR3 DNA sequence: TGTGCCAGCAGCTACCTACTGACAGGGGGCGGCCACGAGCAGTACTTC. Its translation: CASSYLLTGGGHEQYF. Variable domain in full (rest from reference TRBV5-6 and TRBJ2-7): DAGVTQSPTHLIKTRGQQVTLRCSPKSGHDTVSWYQQALGQGPQFIFQYYEEEERQRGNFPDRFSGHQFPNYSSELNVNALLLGDSALYLCASSYLLTGGGHEQYFGPGTRLTVT.

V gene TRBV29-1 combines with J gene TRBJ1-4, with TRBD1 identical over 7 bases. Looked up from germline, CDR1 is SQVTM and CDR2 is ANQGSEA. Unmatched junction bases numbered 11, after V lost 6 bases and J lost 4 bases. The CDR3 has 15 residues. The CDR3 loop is CSVKIPGQLNEKLFF. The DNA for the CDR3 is TGCAGCGTCAAAATCCCGGGACAGCTTAATGAAAAACTGTTTTTT.

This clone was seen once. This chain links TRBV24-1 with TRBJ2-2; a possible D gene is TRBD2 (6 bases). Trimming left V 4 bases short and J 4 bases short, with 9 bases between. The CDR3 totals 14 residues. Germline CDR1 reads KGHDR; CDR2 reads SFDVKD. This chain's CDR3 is CATSDLASTGELFF. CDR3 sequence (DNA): TGTGCCACCAGTGACCTAGCGAGCACCGGGGAGCTGTTTTTT.

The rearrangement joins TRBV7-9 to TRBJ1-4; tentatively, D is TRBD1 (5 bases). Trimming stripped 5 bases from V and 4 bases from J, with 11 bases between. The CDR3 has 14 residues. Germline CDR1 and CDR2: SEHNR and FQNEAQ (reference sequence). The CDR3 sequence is CASSQGLFNEKLFF. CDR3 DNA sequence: TGTGCCAGCAGCCAGGGACTCTTTAATGAAAAACTGTTTTTT.

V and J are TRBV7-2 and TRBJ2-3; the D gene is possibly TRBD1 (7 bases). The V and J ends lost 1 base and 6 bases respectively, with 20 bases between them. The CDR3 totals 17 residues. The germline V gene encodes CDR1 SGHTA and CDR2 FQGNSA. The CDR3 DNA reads TGTGCCAGCAGCTTAGTGGGCTCGGCAGGGGGGAAGGATACGCAGTATTTT. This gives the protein CASSLVGSAGGKDTQYF.

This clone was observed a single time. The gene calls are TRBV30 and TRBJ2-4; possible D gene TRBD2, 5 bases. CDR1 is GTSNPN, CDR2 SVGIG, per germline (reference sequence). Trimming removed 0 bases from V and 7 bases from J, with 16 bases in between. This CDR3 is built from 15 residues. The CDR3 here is CAWSVRGDLINIQYF. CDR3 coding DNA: TGTGCCTGGAGTGTACGGGGAGACTTAATTAACATTCAGTACTTC.

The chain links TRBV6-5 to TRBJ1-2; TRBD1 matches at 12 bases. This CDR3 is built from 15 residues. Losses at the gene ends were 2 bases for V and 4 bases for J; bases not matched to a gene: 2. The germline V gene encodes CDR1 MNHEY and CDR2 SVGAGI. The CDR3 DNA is TGTGCCAGCAGTTACCGGGACAGGGGGCTCTATGGCTACACCTTC. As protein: CASSYRDRGLYGYTF.

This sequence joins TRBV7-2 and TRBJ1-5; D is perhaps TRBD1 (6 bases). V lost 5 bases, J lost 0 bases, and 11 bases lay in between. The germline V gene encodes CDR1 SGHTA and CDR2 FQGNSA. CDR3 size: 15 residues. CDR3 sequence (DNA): TGTGCCAGCAGCGAATGGACAGATAGCAATCAGCCCCAGCATTTT. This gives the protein CASSEWTDSNQPQHF.

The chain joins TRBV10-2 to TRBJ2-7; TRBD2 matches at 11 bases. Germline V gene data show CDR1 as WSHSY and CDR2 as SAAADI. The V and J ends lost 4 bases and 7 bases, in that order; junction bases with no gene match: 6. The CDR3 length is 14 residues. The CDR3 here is CASSGLAGNQEQYF. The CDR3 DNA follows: TGCGCCAGCAGTGGACTAGCGGGAAATCAGGAGCAGTACTTC.

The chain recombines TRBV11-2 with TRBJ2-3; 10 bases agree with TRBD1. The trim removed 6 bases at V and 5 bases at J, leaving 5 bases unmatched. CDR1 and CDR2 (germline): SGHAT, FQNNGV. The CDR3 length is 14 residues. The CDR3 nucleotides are TGTGCCAGCAGTGACAGGGGGCGCGGAGATACGCAGTATTTT. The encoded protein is CASSDRGRGDTQYF.

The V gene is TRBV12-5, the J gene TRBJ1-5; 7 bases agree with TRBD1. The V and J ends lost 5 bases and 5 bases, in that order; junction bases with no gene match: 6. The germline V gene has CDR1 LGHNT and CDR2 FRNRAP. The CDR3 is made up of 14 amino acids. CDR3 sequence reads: CASGRQGGDQPQHF. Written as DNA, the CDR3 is TGTGCTAGTGGTAGACAGGGTGGAGATCAGCCCCAGCATTTT. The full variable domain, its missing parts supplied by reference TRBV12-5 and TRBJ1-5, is DARVTQTPRHKVTEMGQEVTMRCQPILGHNTVFWYRQTMMQGLELLAYFRNRAPLDDSGMPKDRFSAEMPDATLATLKIQPSEPRDSAVYFCASGRQGGDQPQHFGDGTRLSIL.

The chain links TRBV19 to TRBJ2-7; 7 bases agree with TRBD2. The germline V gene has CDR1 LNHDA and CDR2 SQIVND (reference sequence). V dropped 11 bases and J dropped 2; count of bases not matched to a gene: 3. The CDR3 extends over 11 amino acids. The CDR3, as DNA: TGTGCCTCCCGGGGGGCCTACGAGCAGTACTTC. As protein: CASRGAYEQYF.

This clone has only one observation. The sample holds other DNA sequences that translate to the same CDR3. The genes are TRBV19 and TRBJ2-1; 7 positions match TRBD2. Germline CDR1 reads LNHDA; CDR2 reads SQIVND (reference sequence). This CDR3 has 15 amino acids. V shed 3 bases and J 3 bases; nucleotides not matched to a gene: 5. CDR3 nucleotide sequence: TGTGCCAGTAGTATTGGGCTAGCGGTCTACAATGAGCAGTTCTTC. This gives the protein CASSIGLAVYNEQFF.

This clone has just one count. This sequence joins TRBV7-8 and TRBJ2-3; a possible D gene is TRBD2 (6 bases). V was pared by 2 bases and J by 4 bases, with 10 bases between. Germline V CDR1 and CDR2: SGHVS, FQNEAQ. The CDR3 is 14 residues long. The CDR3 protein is CASSLPRLADTQYF. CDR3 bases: TGTGCCAGCAGCTTACCCCGACTAGCAGATACGCAGTATTTT.

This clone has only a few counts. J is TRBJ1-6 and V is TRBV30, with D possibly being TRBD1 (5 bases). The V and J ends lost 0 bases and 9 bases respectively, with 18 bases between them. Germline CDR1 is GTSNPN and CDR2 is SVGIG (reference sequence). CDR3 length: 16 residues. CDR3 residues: CAWSVLLAGNGSPLHF. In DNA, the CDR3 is TGTGCCTGGAGTGTACTTCTGGCAGGGAACGGTTCACCCCTCCACTTT. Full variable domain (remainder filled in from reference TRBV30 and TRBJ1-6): SQTIHQWPATLVQPVGSPLSLECTVEGTSNPNLYWYRQAAGRGLQLLFYSVGIGQISSEVPQNLSASRPQDRQFILSSKKLLLSDSGFYLCAWSVLLAGNGSPLHFGNGTRLTVT.

CDR3 nucleotide sequence: TGTGCCAGCAGCCAAAGAGGTTTCCGCATAATTAACTATGGCTACACCTTC. Encoded protein: CASSQRGFRIINYGYTF. The chain is built from TRBV3-1 (or the pseudogene TRBV3-2) and TRBJ1-2, with no clear D. CDR1 is LGHDT and CDR2 is YNNKEL in the germline V gene (reference sequence). The CDR3 is 17 residues long. The V end lost 2 bases, the J end lost 1 base, and 17 bases lay between the germline ends.

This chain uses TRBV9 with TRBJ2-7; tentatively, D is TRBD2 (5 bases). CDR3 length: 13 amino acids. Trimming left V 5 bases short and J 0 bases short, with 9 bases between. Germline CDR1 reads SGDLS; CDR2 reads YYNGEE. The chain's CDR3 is CASSRRDSYEQYF. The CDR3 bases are TGTGCCAGCAGTCGTCGGGACTCCTACGAGCAGTACTTC.